This T cell receptor (beta chain) was retrieved from a study of CD8 T cells in ankylosing spondylitis. General observations from the study: A motif in TCR beta, a set of eight or nine highly homologous variants, appeared characteristic of ankylosing spondylitis blood. Disease-linked clones reportedly showed significant enrichment in matched ankylosing spondylitis synovial fluid.

The germline V and J ends were trimmed by 0 bases and 5 bases, with 8 bases remaining between them. The CDR3 loop spans 14 amino acids. The germline gives CDR1 KGHDR, CDR2 SFDVKD. This clonotype was detected ten times or more. The antigen is unknown. Library preparation for TCR beta used quantitative 5'-RACE with molecular barcodes. One entry per CDR3 protein, called by TCRdb with MiXCR from the 5' RACE reads. The profile shows 200,000 to 300,000 distinct CDR3 sequences, approximately 10% of them singletons. The receptor was derived from a male donor with ankylosing spondylitis or in good health (not recorded which). The sequencing sample was made of blood, either unsorted or a sorted T cell fraction (not recorded which). This chain joins TRBV24-1 and TRBJ2-3; D assignment may be TRBD1 or TRBD2 (5 bases each). The chain's CDR3 is CATSDLQRGDTQYF. The CDR3 nucleotides read TGTGCCACCAGTGATTTGCAGAGGGGAGATACGCAGTATTTT.